The 20 T cell receptor beta chains listed next were all sequenced from one sample in a study of T cell repertoires in cytomegalovirus infection. These receptors' antigens are unknown. TCRdb re-called the reads through MiXCR, storing one row per CDR3 protein. The table shows a few hundred thousand distinct CDR3 sequences, with roughly 34% occurring only once. Sequences were derived from cultured PBMCs, sampled from culture after CMV antigen stimulation. These receptors all come from a human donor in good health (CMV status not recorded). Some clones in this sample may be carry-over from other donors' samples.

V usage is TRBV5-4 and J usage is TRBJ1-1; perhaps TRBD1 as D (5 bases). V was cut by 5 bases and J by 5 bases, with 7 bases left in between. In germline, CDR1 is SGHNT, CDR2 YYREEE (reference sequence). This CDR3 contains 11 residues. CDR3 DNA sequence: TGTGCCAGCAGTAAGGGGACTGAAGCTTTCTTT. Its translation: CASSKGTEAFF.

This clonotype came up once. A read error is possible here, since a much larger clone lies one base away. The chain uses TRBV20-1 and TRBJ2-1; TRBD2 matches at 11 bases. CDR3 size: 15 residues. Germline V gene data show CDR1 as DFQATT and CDR2 as SNEGSKA (reference sequence). The CDR3 nucleotides are TGCAGTGCAAAAACTAGCGGGGGATCCTACAATGAGCGGTTCTTC. This encodes CSAKTSGGSYNERFF.

This clonotype was counted many times. The rearrangement uses TRBV7-8 and TRBJ2-7; 11 positions match TRBD2. Looked up from germline, CDR1 is SGHVS and CDR2 is FQNEAQ. Losses at the gene ends were 4 bases for V and 0 bases for J; bases not matched to a gene: 5. This CDR3 contains 16 residues. In DNA form, the CDR3 reads TGTGCCAGCAGCTCCTTAGCGGGAGGGAGCTCCTACGAGCAGTACGTC. Its protein product is CASSSLAGGSSYEQYV.

In this sample, this clonotype turned up a few times. The chain uses TRBV4-1 and TRBJ1-5, with a possible D match to TRBD1 (5 bases). V lost 3 bases to trimming and J lost 2 bases, with 17 bases between them. Germline V gene data show CDR1 as MGHRA and CDR2 as YSYEKL. This CDR3 has 17 residues. The chain's CDR3 is CASSQAGGGVGNQPQHF. For the CDR3, the DNA is TGCGCCAGCAGCCAGGCTGGAGGAGGGGTCGGCAATCAGCCCCAGCATTTT.

This clonotype was detected only a few times. The chain links TRBV6-2 or TRBV6-3 to TRBJ2-7; 7 bases are a match to TRBD1. The CDR3 consists of 14 residues. After removal of 6 bases from V and 1 base from J, the junction contained 6 bases not matched to a gene. Germline CDR1 is MNHEY and CDR2 is SVGEGT. The CDR3 sequence is CASRRRDRSYEQYV. The DNA of the CDR3 is TGTGCCAGCAGACGACGGGACAGATCCTACGAGCAGTACGTC.

Only a few counts were recorded for this clonotype. The gene calls are TRBV6-2 or TRBV6-3 and TRBJ2-1; 9 positions match TRBD2. Germline CDR1 reads MNHEY; CDR2 reads SVGEGT. Unmatched junction bases numbered 9, after V lost 4 bases and J lost 5 bases. The CDR3 runs 16 residues. The CDR3 spells CASSFPSGRWDNEQFF. In DNA, the CDR3 is TGTGCCAGCAGTTTCCCCAGCGGGAGGTGGGACAATGAGCAGTTCTTC.

The rearrangement joins TRBV4-1 to TRBJ2-2, with unresolved D. V shed 4 bases and J shed 5 bases, with 11 bases lying between them. The CDR3 contains 14 residues. Germline V gives CDR1 MGHRA, CDR2 YSYEKL. Here the CDR3 DNA reads TGCGCCAGCAGCCCCCCCGAACGGACCGGGGAGCTGTTTTTT. This codes for CASSPPERTGELFF.

The chain is built from TRBV9 and TRBJ2-5; D may be TRBD2 (7 bases). V shed 0 bases and J shed 1 base, with 13 bases lying between them. CDR3 length: 16 amino acids. CDR1 and CDR2 from the germline V gene are SGDLS and YYNGEE. CDR3 sequence (DNA): TGTGCCAGCAGCGTAGCCGGGGGGCAAGGCCAAGAGACCCAGTACTTC. Amino acid sequence: CASSVAGGQGQETQYF.

The chain links TRBV7-8 to TRBJ2-5, with D unresolved. CDR1 is SGHVS, CDR2 FQNEAQ, per germline. The germline V and J ends were trimmed by 1 base and 3 bases, with 18 bases remaining between them. The CDR3 length is 17 residues. Here the CDR3 DNA reads TGTGCCAGCAGCTTAGGACCCCCGGCCACGACCAAAGAGACCCAGTACTTC. It codes for CASSLGPPATTKETQYF. Full variable domain (missing parts from reference TRBV7-8 and TRBJ2-5): GAGVSQSPRYKVAKRGQDVALRCDPISGHVSLFWYQQALGQGPEFLTYFQNEAQLDKSGLPSDRFFAERPEGSVSTLKIQRTQQEDSAVYLCASSLGPPATTKETQYFGPGTRLLVL.

This clonotype has a handful of counts. The CDR3 sequence: CASSLGTGTPPLHF. In DNA form, the CDR3 reads TGTGCCAGCAGCTTAGGAACAGGGACCCCACCCCTCCACTTT. This chain joins TRBV7-9 and TRBJ1-6; possibly TRBD1 for D (6 bases). V was pared by 1 base and J by 11 bases, with 12 bases between. From germline, CDR1 is SEHNR and CDR2 FQNEAQ (reference sequence). The CDR3 totals 14 residues.

The V and J genes are TRBV5-1 and TRBJ2-5; D may be TRBD2 (7 bases). CDR3 length: 14 residues. The V gene lost 2 bases and the J gene lost 3 bases, with 11 bases spanning the gap. CDR1 is SGHRS, CDR2 YFSETQ, per germline. The DNA of the CDR3 is TGCGCCAGCAGCTTCGGAGGGGGGGAAGAGACCCAGTACTTC. It codes for CASSFGGGEETQYF.

The J gene is TRBJ1-2, the V gene TRBV7-2; no definite D call. The CDR3 has 17 residues. V was shortened by 0 bases and J by 4 bases, with 18 bases between the two germline ends. Germline CDR1 and CDR2: SGHTA and FQGNSA. The CDR3 DNA reads TGTGCCAGCAGCTTAGCGCCAGGAGTGGAAGTCGGCTATGGCTACACCTTC. Translation gives CASSLAPGVEVGYGYTF.

The chain has TRBV10-3 and TRBJ2-7; maybe TRBD2 (6 bases). Germline V gene lookup returns CDR1 ENHRY and CDR2 SYGVKD. The CDR3 is made up of 14 amino acids. V was pared by 6 bases and J by 2 bases, with 14 bases between. CDR3 nucleotide sequence: TGTGCCATCAGCAGTAGCGGTGCCACCTACGAGCAGTACGTC. Its translation is CAISSSGATYEQYV.

This clonotype showed up just a few times. The chain's CDR3 is CASSRPGVSITTEAFF. DNA of the CDR3: TGTGCCAGTAGCCGCCCCGGTGTCTCTATAACCACTGAAGCTTTCTTT. The chain uses TRBV19 and TRBJ1-1, with D unclear. CDR3 length: 16 residues. Germline lookup yields CDR1 LNHDA and CDR2 SQIVND (reference sequence). Trimming removed 6 bases at V and 4 bases at J, with 21 bases between.

This clonotype was detected a few times. The chain joins TRBV7-6 to TRBJ2-7; the D gene is possibly TRBD1 (6 bases). The CDR3 consists of 15 residues. Looked up from germline, CDR1 is SGHVS and CDR2 is FNYEAQ. V was clipped by 2 bases and J by 2 bases, with 13 bases between them. The CDR3: CASSLSPAGAYEQYF. The CDR3 region has the DNA TGTGCCAGCAGCTTAAGTCCGGCAGGGGCCTACGAGCAGTACTTC.

The chain links TRBV24-1 to TRBJ2-1; D unclear. Germline CDR1 is KGHDR and CDR2 is SFDVKD. Trimming pared 0 bases from V and 4 bases from J, leaving 12 bases between. The CDR3 runs to 16 residues. The CDR3 is CATSDLPTEHYNEQFF. In nucleotides, the CDR3 is TGTGCCACCAGTGATTTGCCAACGGAACATTACAATGAGCAGTTCTTC.

The chain is built from TRBV19 and TRBJ2-3; TRBD2 agrees at 7 bases. This CDR3 has 15 amino acids. Germline values: CDR1 LNHDA, CDR2 SQIVND (reference sequence). Trimming cost V 3 bases and J 2 bases; bases outside gene matches: 5. In DNA form, the CDR3 reads TGTGCCAGTAGTATCGCGCTAGCGGTCACAGATACGCAGTATTTT. It codes for CASSIALAVTDTQYF.

Ten or more counts support this clonotype. The chain carries TRBV7-2 and TRBJ1-4; D is unclear. V lost 5 bases, J lost 0 bases, and 19 bases lay in between. Looked up from germline, CDR1 is SGHTA and CDR2 is FQGNSA. The CDR3 has 18 residues. The CDR3 DNA follows: TGTGCCAGCAGCAGGGCATCCTCGCCTTTAGCAACTAATGAAAAACTGTTTTTT. As protein: CASSRASSPLATNEKLFF.

In nucleotides, the CDR3 is TGCAGTGCTCCGGACGCCGGGACTAGCGCTTACAATGAGCAGTTCTTC. Amino acids: CSAPDAGTSAYNEQFF. The chain couples TRBV20-1 to TRBJ2-1; 10 bases agree with TRBD2. CDR1 is DFQATT and CDR2 is SNEGSKA in the germline V gene (reference sequence). The J segment lost 4 bases and the V segment lost 5 bases, leaving 11 bases of the junction unmatched. The CDR3 length is 16 residues.

V and J are TRBV7-9 and TRBJ1-2; tentatively, D is TRBD1 (6 bases). The CDR3 contains 14 residues. CDR1 and CDR2 from the germline V gene are SEHNR and FQNEAQ (reference sequence). The V gene lost 5 bases and the J gene lost 0 bases, with 10 bases spanning the gap. The CDR3: CASSPGQTNYGYTF. CDR3 DNA: TGTGCCAGCAGCCCAGGACAGACTAACTATGGCTACACCTTC.